What follows describes a single T cell receptor (beta chain). Its target is unknown. TCRdb used MiXCR to reprocess the RT-PCR reads, holding one entry per CDR3 protein. Of about 650,000 distinct CDR3 sequences in the sample, 11% to 15% were seen once. The entry originates in a study of response to subunit inactivated influenza vaccine. The study's findings and limits: Authors proposed each seasonal influenza vaccination draws in few new T cells.

Per the germline V gene, CDR1 is MNHEY and CDR2 is SMNVEV (reference sequence). Trimming left V 5 bases short and J 3 bases short, with 11 bases between. CDR3 length: 14 amino acids. This specimen consisted of PBMCs from blood, obtained less than 15 days before vaccination. The sequence was collected from a man aged 45-65 years who received an inactivated influenza vaccine. The chain recombines TRBV27 with TRBJ2-1; D remains unclear. CDR3 residues: CASSGGVIYNEQFF. The CDR3 coding sequence is TGTGCCAGCAGTGGCGGAGTGATCTACAATGAGCAGTTCTTC.